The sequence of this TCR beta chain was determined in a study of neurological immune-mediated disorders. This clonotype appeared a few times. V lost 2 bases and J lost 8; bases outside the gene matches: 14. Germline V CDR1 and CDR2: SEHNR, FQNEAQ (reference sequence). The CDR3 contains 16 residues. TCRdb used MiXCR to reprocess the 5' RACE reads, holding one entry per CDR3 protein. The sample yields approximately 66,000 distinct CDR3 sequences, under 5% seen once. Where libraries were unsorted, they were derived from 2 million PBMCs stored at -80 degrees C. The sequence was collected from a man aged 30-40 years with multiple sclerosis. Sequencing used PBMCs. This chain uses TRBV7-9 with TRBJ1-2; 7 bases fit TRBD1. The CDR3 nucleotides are TGTGCCAGCAGCTTATCCCTGGGACAGCTCCCCGAAGGCTACACCTTC. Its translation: CASSLSLGQLPEGYTF.